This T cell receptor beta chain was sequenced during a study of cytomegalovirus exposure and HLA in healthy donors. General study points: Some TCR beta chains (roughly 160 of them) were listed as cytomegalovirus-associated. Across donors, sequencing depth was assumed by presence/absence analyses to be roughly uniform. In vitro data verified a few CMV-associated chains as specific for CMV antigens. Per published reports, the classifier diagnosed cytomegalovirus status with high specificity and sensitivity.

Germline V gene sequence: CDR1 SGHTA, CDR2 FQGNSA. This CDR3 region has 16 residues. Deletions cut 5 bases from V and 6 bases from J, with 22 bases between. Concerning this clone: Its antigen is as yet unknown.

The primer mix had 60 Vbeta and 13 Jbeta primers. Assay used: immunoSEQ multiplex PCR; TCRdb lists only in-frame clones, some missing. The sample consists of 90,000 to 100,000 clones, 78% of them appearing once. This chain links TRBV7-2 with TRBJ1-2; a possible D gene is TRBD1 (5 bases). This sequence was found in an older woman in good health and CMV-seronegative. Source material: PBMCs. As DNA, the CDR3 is TGTGCCAGCAGCCCTGCCGCCGGGGGGAGGGTGGATGGCTACACCTTC. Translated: CASSPAAGGRVDGYTF.